The rows below give T cell receptor beta chains drawn from one sample of a study of blood T cell repertoires in COVID-19. Profiling relied on immunoSEQ multiplex PCR, and the TCRdb table lists in-frame clones only, not all of them. Of under 170,000 clones in the sample, around 90% are singletons; the top ten hold about 4.2%. Sequencing was performed on peripheral blood. All receptors come from a woman aged 60-75 years with active or convalescent COVID-19. The CDR3 runs from the conserved cysteine through the conserved F or W. Fields, in order: V gene, CDR3 length, J gene, clone size, D gene, CDR3 protein, CDR3 DNA. D genes are given only for firm matches. Clone size is not always given. Where it is, it says once, few, many or a class for expanded clones.

>TRBV4-3|13|TRBJ2-3|.|.
CASSQQVTDTQYF
TGCGCCAGCAGCCAGCAGGTTACAGATACGCAGTATTTT
>TRBV2|15|TRBJ2-3|.|.
CASSEGGQYTDTQYF
TGTGCCAGCAGTGAAGGTGGACAGTACACAGATACGCAGTATTTT
>TRBV4-3|16|TRBJ2-3|.|.
CASSQEVGGRSDTQYF
TGCGCCAGCAGCCAAGAAGTGGGGGGGCGTTCAGATACGCAGTATTTT
>TRBV7-2|16|TRBJ1-2|.|TRBD1
CASSLTGTGISSGYTF
TGTGCCAGCAGCTTAACCGGGACAGGGATATCGAGTGGCTACACCTTC
>TRBV5-4|15|TRBJ2-5|.|TRBD2
CASSRTSGNQETQYF
TGTGCCAGCAGCCGGACTAGCGGAAACCAAGAGACCCAGTACTTC
>TRBV6-5|13|TRBJ1-2|.|.
CASSSRSGYGYTF
TGTGCCAGCAGTTCCCGGTCGGGCTATGGCTACACCTTC
>TRBV18|15|TRBJ1-3|.|.
CASSPPGQPGNTIYF
TGTGCCAGCTCACCGCCCGGACAGCCTGGAAACACCATATATTTT
>TRBV5-1|14|TRBJ2-7|.|.
CASSVSRHDYEQYF
TGCGCCAGCAGTGTGTCCAGGCATGATTACGAGCAGTACTTC
>TRBV10-3|15|TRBJ1-2|.|TRBD1
CAISKTGDPNYGYTF
TGTGCCATCAGTAAAACAGGGGACCCAAACTATGGCTACACCTTC
>TRBV7-2|13|TRBJ2-2|.|.
CASSQIITGELFF
TGTGCCAGCAGCCAGATAATCACCGGGGAGCTGTTTTTT
>TRBV3-1/TRBV3-2|16|TRBJ2-5|.|TRBD2
CASSQVISGGWETQYF
TGTGCCAGCAGCCAAGTTATTAGCGGGGGCTGGGAGACCCAGTACTTC
>TRBV21-1|15|TRBJ1-4|.|.
CASSNIITRGVKLFF
TGTGCCAGCAGCAATATTATCACGAGAGGTGTAAAACTGTTTTTT
>TRBV7-9|16|TRBJ2-2|.|TRBD1
CASSLIGTGTTGELFF
TGTGCCAGCAGCTTAATTGGGACAGGGACCACCGGGGAGCTGTTTTTT
>TRBV6-6|13|TRBJ2-5|.|.
CASSYGGRETQYF
TGTGCCAGCAGTTACGGGGGCCGGGAGACCCAGTACTTC
>TRBV14|13|TRBJ1-2|.|.
CASSQVGARGYTF
TGTGCCAGCAGCCAAGTGGGGGCGCGGGGCTACACCTTC
>TRBV11-2|16|TRBJ2-7|.|TRBD1
CASSYTGTAIYYEQYF
TGTGCCAGCAGCTATACTGGGACAGCCATTTACTACGAGCAGTACTTC
>TRBV4-1|13|TRBJ2-1|.|.
CASSPATYNEQFF
TGCGCCAGCAGCCCCGCCACTTACAATGAGCAGTTCTTC
>TRBV2|15|TRBJ1-6|.|TRBD1
CASRHTRTGGSPLHF
TGTGCCAGCAGGCACACCCGGACAGGGGGCTCACCCCTCCACTTT
>TRBV11-1|15|TRBJ1-3|few|.
CASSLGGFSGNTIYF
TGTGCCAGCAGCTTAGGCGGCTTCTCTGGAAACACCATATATTTT
>TRBV13|13|TRBJ2-5|once|.
CASSLGRPETQYF
TGTGCCAGCAGCTTAGGCAGGCCAGAGACCCAGTACTTC
>TRBV15|16|TRBJ1-2|.|.
CATSREWTPANYGYTF
TGTGCCACCAGCAGAGAGTGGACACCCGCTAACTATGGCTACACCTTC
>TRBV19|14|TRBJ2-4|.|TRBD1
CASSDPGGKNIQYF
TGTGCCAGTAGTGACCCAGGGGGTAAAAACATTCAGTACTTC
>TRBV6-6|14|TRBJ1-1|.|.
CASSAGGGDTEAFF
TGTGCCAGCAGTGCGGGGGGGGGTGACACTGAAGCTTTCTTT
>TRBV5-4|15|TRBJ1-2|.|.
CASSSITNSIGGYTF
TGTGCCAGCAGCTCTATAACCAACAGTATCGGTGGCTACACCTTC
>TRBV15|15|TRBJ1-5|.|.
CATSRDPGARQPQHF
TGTGCCACCAGCAGAGATCCAGGGGCTCGTCAGCCCCAGCATTTT
>TRBV7-9|16|TRBJ2-1|.|.
CASSPMTGSVDNEQFF
TGTGCCAGCAGCCCCATGACAGGATCGGTTGACAATGAGCAGTTCTTC
>TRBV19|15|TRBJ2-3|.|TRBD2
CASRRLAGSTDTQYF
TGTGCCAGTAGAAGACTAGCGGGGAGCACAGATACGCAGTATTTT
>TRBV7-9|17|TRBJ1-1|.|TRBD1
CASSMRTWDRGNTEAFF
TGTGCCAGCAGTATGAGAACTTGGGACAGGGGGAACACTGAAGCTTTCTTT
>TRBV19|15|TRBJ2-3|.|TRBD2
CASSKERGGIDTQYF
TGTGCCAGTAGTAAGGAGCGGGGGGGCATAGATACGCAGTATTTT
>TRBV5-1|11|TRBJ2-5|.|.
CASTRGETQYF
TGCGCCAGCACTAGGGGAGAGACCCAGTACTTC
>TRBV21-1|19|TRBJ1-5|.|.
CASSKALRDTLGSNQPQHF
TGTGCCAGCAGCAAAGCGCTCAGGGACACATTAGGGAGCAATCAGCCCCAGCATTTT
>TRBV6-5|15|TRBJ2-7|.|.
CASSQTQGTTYEQYF
TGTGCCAGCAGCCAAACTCAGGGGACCACCTACGAGCAGTACTTC
>TRBV19|14|TRBJ1-2|.|.
CASSRDTGYYGYTF
TGTGCCAGTAGTAGAGACACGGGGTACTATGGCTACACCTTC
>TRBV12-3/TRBV12-4|13|TRBJ1-1|.|TRBD1
CASSQTGAPEAFF
TGTGCCAGCAGCCAGACAGGGGCCCCTGAAGCTTTCTTT
>TRBV24-1|15|TRBJ2-2|.|.
CATSDSYRATGELFF
TGTGCCACCAGTGATTCATACAGGGCCACCGGGGAGCTGTTTTTT
>TRBV3-1/TRBV3-2|15|TRBJ1-5|.|.
CASSQGLGSNQPQHF
TGTGCCAGCAGCCAAGGTCTCGGTAGCAATCAGCCCCAGCATTTT
>TRBV7-8|12|TRBJ2-7|few|.
CASSLAFYEQYF
TGTGCCAGCAGCTTAGCCTTCTACGAGCAGTACTTC
>TRBV30|14|TRBJ1-2|.|TRBD1
CAWSGTGRLYGYTF
TGTGCCTGGAGTGGGACAGGCAGGCTCTATGGCTACACCTTC
>TRBV19|17|TRBJ2-7|once|.
CASQLTLGRGGSYEQYF
TGTGCCAGCCAACTCACCCTGGGCAGGGGTGGCTCCTACGAGCAGTACTTC
>TRBV5-6|14|TRBJ2-1|.|TRBD2
CASSFGAGAGEQFF
TGTGCCAGCAGCTTTGGAGCGGGGGCAGGGGAGCAGTTCTTC
>TRBV10-3|17|TRBJ2-2|.|.
CAISPPRGGENTGELFF
TGTGCCATCAGTCCACCTAGAGGGGGGGAGAACACCGGGGAGCTGTTTTTT
>TRBV3-1/TRBV3-2|15|TRBJ2-7|.|TRBD2
CASSPFGTSGDEQYF
TGTGCCAGCAGCCCCTTCGGGACTAGCGGGGACGAGCAGTACTTC
>TRBV5-4|16|TRBJ2-3|.|TRBD2
CASTIRRLAGTDTQYF
TGTGCCAGCACCATTCGGAGGCTAGCGGGCACAGATACGCAGTATTTT
>TRBV5-1|14|TRBJ1-1|.|TRBD1
CASSPGTGGTEAFF
TGCGCCAGCAGTCCCGGGACAGGAGGCACTGAAGCTTTCTTT
>TRBV2|14|TRBJ2-2|.|.
CASSVAVNTGELFF
TGTGCCAGCAGTGTGGCAGTAAACACCGGGGAGCTGTTTTTT
>TRBV5-1|19|TRBJ2-7|.|TRBD1
CASSLAGGTGGRSSYEQYF
TGCGCCAGCAGCTTGGCCGGCGGGACAGGGGGCCGCAGCTCCTACGAGCAGTACTTC
>TRBV5-5|17|TRBJ1-3|once|.
CASSLEAGILTGNTIYF
TGTGCCAGCAGCTTGGAGGCAGGGATCCTCACTGGAAACACCATATATTTT
>TRBV19|15|TRBJ1-1|.|.
CASSIGPGSNTEAFF
TGTGCCAGTAGTATCGGTCCAGGGTCGAACACTGAAGCTTTCTTT
>TRBV18|17|TRBJ2-1|.|TRBD1
CASSPRAGTGNYNEQFF
TGTGCCAGCTCACCACGTGCCGGGACAGGGAACTACAATGAGCAGTTCTTC
>TRBV7-2|14|TRBJ1-2|.|.
CASSLANRERGYTF
TGTGCCAGCAGCTTAGCGAACAGGGAACGCGGCTACACCTTC
>TRBV9|14|TRBJ1-2|.|.
CASSDSEGLYGYTF
TGTGCCAGCAGCGACTCAGAGGGCCTCTATGGCTACACCTTC
>TRBV9|14|TRBJ2-2|.|.
CASSAALVTGELFF
TGTGCCAGCAGCGCAGCACTAGTGACCGGGGAGCTGTTTTTT
>TRBV5-8|14|TRBJ1-6|.|.
CASNGRTYNSPLHF
TGTGCCAGCAACGGCAGGACCTATAATTCACCCCTCCACTTT
>TRBV5-6|14|TRBJ1-5|.|.
CASSLRQRNQPQHF
TGTGCCAGCAGCTTGCGACAGAGAAATCAGCCCCAGCATTTT
>TRBV4-3|15|TRBJ2-5|.|.
CASSQDFTIQETQYF
TGCGCCAGCAGCCAAGATTTCACAATTCAAGAGACCCAGTACTTC
>TRBV7-2|15|TRBJ2-5|.|TRBD2
CASKALRGGPGTQYF
TGTGCCAGCAAAGCCCTGCGGGGGGGACCAGGGACCCAGTACTTC